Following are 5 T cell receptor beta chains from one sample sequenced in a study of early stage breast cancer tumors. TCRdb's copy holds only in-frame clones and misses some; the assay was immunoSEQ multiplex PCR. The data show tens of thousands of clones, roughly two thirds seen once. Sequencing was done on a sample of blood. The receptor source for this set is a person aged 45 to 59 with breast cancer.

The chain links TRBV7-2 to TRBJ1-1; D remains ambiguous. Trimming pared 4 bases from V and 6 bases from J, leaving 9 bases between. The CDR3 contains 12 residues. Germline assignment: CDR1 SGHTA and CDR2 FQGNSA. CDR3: CASSSGRAEAFF. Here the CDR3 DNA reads TGTGCCAGCAGCTCCGGACGTGCTGAAGCTTTCTTT. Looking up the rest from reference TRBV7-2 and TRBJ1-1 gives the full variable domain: GAGVSQSPSNKVTEKGKDVELRCDPISGHTALYWYRQSLGQGLEFLIYFQGNSAPDKSGLPSDRFSAERTGGSVSTLTIQRTQQEDSAVYLCASSSGRAEAFFGQGTRLTVV.

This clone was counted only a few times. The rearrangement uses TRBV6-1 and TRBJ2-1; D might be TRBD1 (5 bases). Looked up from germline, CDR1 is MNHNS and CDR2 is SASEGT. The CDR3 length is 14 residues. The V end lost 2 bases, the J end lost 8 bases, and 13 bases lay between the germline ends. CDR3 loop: CASSELAGRHEQFF. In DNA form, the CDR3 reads TGTGCCAGCAGTGAACTGGCAGGGCGCCATGAGCAGTTCTTC.

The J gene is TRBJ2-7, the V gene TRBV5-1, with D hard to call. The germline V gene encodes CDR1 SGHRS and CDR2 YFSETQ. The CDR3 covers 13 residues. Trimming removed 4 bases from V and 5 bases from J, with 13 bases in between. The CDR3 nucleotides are TGCGCCAGCAGCCCTGGCCCAATCAACGAGCAGTACTTC. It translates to CASSPGPINEQYF.

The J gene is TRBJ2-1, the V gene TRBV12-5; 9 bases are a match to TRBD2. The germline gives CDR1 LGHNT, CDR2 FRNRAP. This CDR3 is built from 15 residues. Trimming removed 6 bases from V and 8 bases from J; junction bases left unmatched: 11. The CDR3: CASGFGTSRGDEQFF. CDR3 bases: TGTGCTAGTGGCTTCGGGACTAGCCGGGGGGATGAGCAGTTCTTC.

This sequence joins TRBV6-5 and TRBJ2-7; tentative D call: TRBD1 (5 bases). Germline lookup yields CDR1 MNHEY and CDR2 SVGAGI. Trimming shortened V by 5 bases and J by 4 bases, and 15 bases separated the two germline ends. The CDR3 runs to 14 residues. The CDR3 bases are TGTGCCAGCAGTGCGCCAGGGATCAAATACGAGCAGTACTTC. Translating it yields CASSAPGIKYEQYF.